This TCR beta chain is from a study of T cells in localized non-small cell lung cancer. This clone was seen only a few times. TCRdb's table, derived via immunoSEQ multiplex PCR, lists solely in-frame clones and lacks some. The sample has over a thousand clones; 25% to 35% are singletons. Germline V gene data show CDR1 as MNHGY and CDR2 as SAAAGT. Trimming cost V 10 bases and J 7 bases, with 16 bases left between them. The CDR3 sequence is 12 residues long. Here the sequenced sample was normal lung tissue next to the tumor, taken before any cancer treatment. The TCR comes from a man aged 35 to 70 with stage I lung adenocarcinoma. The chain uses TRBV6-8 and TRBJ1-2, with D perhaps matching TRBD1 (5 bases). The CDR3 sequence is CATNDDRFGYTF. The CDR3 DNA is TGTGCCACCAACGATGACAGATTTGGCTACACCTTC.